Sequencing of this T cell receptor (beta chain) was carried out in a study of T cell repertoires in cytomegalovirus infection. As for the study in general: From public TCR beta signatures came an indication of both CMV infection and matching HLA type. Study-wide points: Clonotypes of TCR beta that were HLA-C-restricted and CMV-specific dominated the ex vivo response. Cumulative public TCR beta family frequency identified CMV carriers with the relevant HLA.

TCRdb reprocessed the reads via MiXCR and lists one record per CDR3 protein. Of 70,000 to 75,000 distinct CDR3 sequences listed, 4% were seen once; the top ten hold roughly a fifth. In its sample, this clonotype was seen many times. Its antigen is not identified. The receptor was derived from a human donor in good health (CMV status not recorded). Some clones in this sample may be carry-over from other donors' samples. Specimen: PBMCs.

Here the CDR3 DNA reads TGTGCCAGCAGCTTGGTAGCGGGAGGGCCCTATGAGCAGTTCTTC. This translates into CASSLVAGGPYEQFF. The rearrangement uses TRBV5-5 and TRBJ2-1, with 11 positions matching TRBD2. Germline V CDR1 and CDR2: SGHKS, YYEKEE (reference sequence). This CDR3 comprises 15 residues. After removal of 0 bases from V and 8 bases from J, the junction contained 4 bases not matched to a gene.